These 19 T cell receptor beta chains were sequenced from one sample in a study of cytomegalovirus exposure and HLA in healthy donors. Use of 60 Vbeta and 13 Jbeta primers characterized the PCR. Only in-frame clones appear in the TCRdb table, and some are missing; sequencing was by immunoSEQ multiplex PCR. The sample has about 54,000 clones; 82% are singletons. Source material: PBMCs. Receptor source: a woman between 18 and 29 years old in good health and CMV-seronegative.

The chain links TRBV4-2 to TRBJ1-5, with 8 positions matching TRBD1. CDR3 size: 20 residues. J gave up 6 bases and V 0 bases, and 19 bases lay outside the gene matches. Germline V lookup: CDR1 LGHNA, CDR2 YNFKEQ. The CDR3 nucleotides are TGTGCCAGCAGCCAAGATAAGGGGGGGACAGGACCGTTCCGGGGTCAGCCCCAGCATTTT. Its protein product is CASSQDKGGTGPFRGQPQHF.

V usage is TRBV7-9 and J usage is TRBJ2-7; TRBD2 agrees at 11 bases. The trim removed 1 base at V and 5 bases at J, leaving 4 bases unmatched. CDR1 is SEHNR, CDR2 FQNEAQ, per germline (reference sequence). This CDR3 region has 15 residues. The CDR3 region is CASSLGTSGSHEQYF. Here the CDR3 DNA reads TGTGCCAGCAGCTTAGGTACTAGCGGGAGCCACGAGCAGTACTTC.

The J gene is TRBJ2-3, the V gene TRBV7-2, with D tentatively TRBD2 (6 bases). The V end lost 5 bases, the J end lost 0 bases, and 9 bases lay between the germline ends. The CDR3 length is 14 residues. Per germline, CDR1 SGHTA and CDR2 FQGNSA. CDR3 nucleotide sequence: TGTGCCAGCAGCCCGGGACTCAGCACAGATACGCAGTATTTT. Translated: CASSPGLSTDTQYF. The whole variable domain, remainder taken from reference TRBV7-2 and TRBJ2-3, is GAGVSQSPSNKVTEKGKDVELRCDPISGHTALYWYRQSLGQGLEFLIYFQGNSAPDKSGLPSDRFSAERTGGSVSTLTIQRTQQEDSAVYLCASSPGLSTDTQYFGPGTRLTVL.

This chain connects TRBV5-1 to TRBJ2-5; 10 bases fit TRBD2. Germline CDR1 is SGHRS and CDR2 is YFSETQ. The length of the CDR3 is 18 residues. J lost 5 bases, V lost 4 bases, and 17 bases had no gene match. In nucleotides, the CDR3 is TGCGCCAGCAGCGTGGGGGGACTAGCGCCTGCCTCGCGGGAGACCCAGTACTTC. Translation: CASSVGGLAPASRETQYF.

The V call is TRBV2, the J call TRBJ1-5; D gene uncertain. Trimming took off 5 bases at V and 1 base at J, with 12 bases between the two ends. Per the germline V gene, CDR1 is SNHLY and CDR2 is FYNNEI. This CDR3 comprises 15 residues. The CDR3 is CASSSWSGSNQPQHF. The CDR3 nucleotides read TGTGCCAGCAGTTCATGGTCGGGGAGCAATCAGCCCCAGCATTTT.

The CDR3 DNA follows: TGTGCCAGCAGCCCCGGAGGGACAGGAGTTAATCAGCCCCAGCATTTT. Encoded protein: CASSPGGTGVNQPQHF. This chain connects TRBV9 to TRBJ1-5; 8 bases are shared with TRBD1. V lost 4 bases, J lost 4 bases, and 10 bases stayed unmatched. The germline V gene encodes CDR1 SGDLS and CDR2 YYNGEE. This CDR3 is 16 amino acids long.

This chain connects TRBV9 to TRBJ1-4, with 11 positions matching TRBD1. Trimming at V came to 3 bases and at J to 8 bases, leaving 12 bases not matched to a gene. The CDR3 runs 17 residues. Germline V gives CDR1 SGDLS, CDR2 YYNGEE. CDR3 coding DNA: TGTGCCAGCAGCGCATCCGGGACAGGGGGGCAGGAGGAAAAACTGTTTTTT. It is translated as CASSASGTGGQEEKLFF.

The chain combines TRBV5-6 with TRBJ1-3; 7 nucleotides align to TRBD1. V dropped 4 bases and J dropped 7; count of bases not matched to a gene: 11. Germline CDR1 is SGHDT and CDR2 is YYEEEE. The CDR3 covers 15 residues. CDR3 sequence reads: CASSPTTGPMNTIYF. For the CDR3, the DNA is TGTGCCAGCAGCCCGACGACAGGGCCAATGAACACCATATATTTT.

The gene calls are TRBV9 and TRBJ2-7; 8 nucleotides line up with TRBD1. The V gene end was trimmed by 5 bases and the J gene end by 4 bases; junction bases not matched to a gene: 2. CDR3 length equals 12 residues. Germline V gene data show CDR1 as SGDLS and CDR2 as YYNGEE. CDR3 bases: TGTGCCAGCAGTGGACAGGGATACGAGCAGTACTTC. Amino acids: CASSGQGYEQYF.

This clone turned up a few times. This chain uses TRBV10-2 with TRBJ2-1; 11 nucleotides line up with TRBD2. Germline CDR1 is WSHSY and CDR2 is SAAADI. With V trimmed by 7 bases and J by 9 bases, 8 bases remained unmatched. The CDR3 covers 14 residues. CDR3 coding DNA: TGCGCCAGCAAGATAGCGGGAGGGCCTCTTGAGCAGTTCTTC. Its protein product is CASKIAGGPLEQFF.

This rearrangement joins TRBV10-3 to TRBJ1-1; TRBD1 agrees at 10 bases. V shed 2 bases and J 4 bases; nucleotides not matched to a gene: 10. This CDR3 has 17 amino acids. Per the germline V gene, CDR1 is ENHRY and CDR2 is SYGVKD. The CDR3 reads CAISEGDRGGGFTEAFF. The CDR3 DNA is TGTGCCATCAGTGAGGGGGACAGGGGTGGGGGGTTCACTGAAGCTTTCTTT.

The V gene is TRBV5-1, the J gene TRBJ2-2; D possibly corresponds to TRBD2 (5 bases). Germline lookup yields CDR1 SGHRS and CDR2 YFSETQ. The CDR3 is 16 residues long. Trimming removed 4 bases from V and 0 bases from J, with 13 bases in between. CDR3 DNA: TGCGCCAGCAGCCAGAAAGCGGTCGCGAACACCGGGGAGCTGTTTTTT. Protein product: CASSQKAVANTGELFF. The full variable domain, rest sourced from reference TRBV5-1 and TRBJ2-2, is KAGVTQTPRYLIKTRGQQVTLSCSPISGHRSVSWYQQTPGQGLQFLFEYFSETQRNKGNFPGRFSGRQFSNSRSEMNVSTLELGDSALYLCASSQKAVANTGELFFGEGSRLTVL.

The rearrangement links TRBV29-1 to TRBJ1-3; D uncertain. The V gene's germline CDR1 is SQVTM and CDR2 ANQGSEA. The CDR3 sequence is 11 residues long. Trimming pared 3 bases from V and 4 bases from J, leaving 4 bases between. DNA for the CDR3: TGCAGCGTTGACTCCGGAAACACCATATATTTT. It codes for CSVDSGNTIYF.

The chain recombines TRBV11-3 with TRBJ1-1; no reliable D call. CDR1 is SGHNT, CDR2 YENEEA, per germline. V was pared by 5 bases and J by 1 base, with 8 bases between. The CDR3 covers 13 residues. The CDR3 is CASSEQPNTEAFF. CDR3 in DNA: TGTGCCAGCAGCGAACAGCCGAACACTGAAGCTTTCTTT.

J is TRBJ2-7 and V is TRBV19, with D maybe TRBD2 (6 bases). V lost 1 base to trimming and J lost 2 bases, with 9 bases between them. CDR1 LNHDA and CDR2 SQIVND come from the germline V gene (reference sequence). The CDR3 is made up of 14 amino acids. The CDR3 spells CASSIVGTPYEQYF. The DNA of the CDR3 is TGTGCCAGTAGTATAGTCGGGACTCCCTACGAGCAGTACTTC.

The chain recombines TRBV29-1 with TRBJ2-1; 8 positions match TRBD1. The CDR3 covers 15 residues. Germline V lookup: CDR1 SQVTM, CDR2 ANQGSEA. V shed 0 bases and J 7 bases; nucleotides not matched to a gene: 8. The CDR3 nucleotides are TGCAGCGTTGAAGAGGACAGGGTAAGCGAGAATGAGCAGTTCTTC. Translated: CSVEEDRVSENEQFF.

V usage is TRBV9 and J usage is TRBJ2-7; 13 positions match TRBD2. From germline, CDR1 is SGDLS and CDR2 YYNGEE. Losses at the gene ends were 4 bases for V and 7 bases for J; bases not matched to a gene: 14. This CDR3 spans 17 amino acids. The CDR3 DNA sequence: TGTGCCAGCAGCCCCACACTAACTAGCGGGAGGGCCGAAGAGCAGTACTTC. This encodes CASSPTLTSGRAEEQYF.

In its sample, this clone was seen once. V gene TRBV7-2 combines with J gene TRBJ2-2; tentatively, D is TRBD2 (5 bases). CDR1 and CDR2 from the germline V gene are SGHTA and FQGNSA. The CDR3 length is 15 residues. V was trimmed by 5 bases and J by 7 bases, leaving 17 bases between them. CDR3 nucleotide sequence: TGTGCCAGCAGCCCGTTCAACGGGAACGTCGGGGAGCTGTTTTTT. This encodes CASSPFNGNVGELFF.

CDR3 in amino acids: CASSFGLAGTYEQYF. DNA of the CDR3: TGTGCCAGCAGCTTCGGACTAGCGGGGACCTACGAGCAGTACTTC. The chain recombines TRBV11-3 with TRBJ2-7, with 12 nucleotides matching TRBD2. This CDR3 is 15 amino acids long. Germline-derived CDR1 and CDR2 are SGHNT and YENEEA. The V gene end was trimmed by 3 bases and the J gene end by 2 bases; junction bases not matched to a gene: 2. Using reference TRBV11-3 and TRBJ2-7 for the parts outside the CDR3, the full variable domain is EAGVVQSPRYKIIEKKQPVAFWCNPISGHNTLYWYLQNLGQGPELLIRYENEEAVDDSQLPKDRFSAERLKGVDSTLKIQPAELGDSAVYLCASSFGLAGTYEQYFGPGTRLTVT.